This T cell receptor beta chain emerged from a study of blood T cell repertoires in COVID-19. V dropped 4 bases and J dropped 13 bases, with 13 bases sitting between them. The V gene's germline CDR1 is SGHVS and CDR2 FQNEAQ. The CDR3 is 11 amino acids. As handled by the study authors: Reference gene primer amplification gave estimated nucleated cell counts. Libraries were prepared by immunoSEQ multiplex PCR; TCRdb keeps only in-frame clonotypes and omits some of them. The V and J calls and clone size were taken over from that table, and D and trimming were inferred from the DNA. The data show just over 70,000 clones, about 90% seen once.

The TCR originated in a human donor in a cohort sampled during active COVID-19. The sequenced sample consisted of peripheral blood. The J gene is TRBJ1-2, the V gene TRBV7-8, with TRBD1 as a possible D gene (6 bases). CDR3 region: CASSSDSSCTF. In DNA, the CDR3 is TGTGCCAGCAGCTCGGACAGTTCATGCACCTTC.